What follows are 7 T cell receptor beta chains derived from one specimen sequenced in a study of blood T cell repertoires in COVID-19. The method was immunoSEQ multiplex PCR; TCRdb's version includes in-frame clones alone and lacks a portion of them. The repertoire consists of about 180,000 clones, with around 83% occurring once and the leading ten covering about 1.6%. The sequencing input was peripheral blood. The receptors stem from a human donor in a cohort sampled during active COVID-19.

V usage is TRBV28 and J usage is TRBJ2-7, with 7 bases matching TRBD1. Germline V gives CDR1 MDHEN, CDR2 SYDVKM. This CDR3 is built from 14 residues. J lost 4 bases, V lost 3 bases, and 6 bases had no gene match. This CDR3 reads CASSFRGQLYEQYF. In DNA, the CDR3 is TGTGCCAGCAGTTTCCGGGGACAGCTTTACGAGCAGTACTTC.

The chain has TRBV14 and TRBJ2-7; 12 nucleotides agree with TRBD2. The CDR3 runs 16 residues. Germline-derived CDR1 and CDR2 are SGHDN and FVKESK. The junction had 6 bases not matched to a gene; V was cut back by 4 bases and J by 2 bases. CDR3 protein: CASSPMRTSGTYEQYF. The CDR3 DNA is TGTGCCAGCAGCCCGATGAGGACTAGCGGGACCTACGAGCAGTACTTC.

This sequence joins TRBV4-3 and TRBJ2-2; 7 bases agree with TRBD1. The trim removed 4 bases at V and 7 bases at J, leaving 6 bases unmatched. This CDR3 region has 14 residues. Germline lookup yields CDR1 LGHNA and CDR2 YSLEER. The CDR3 here is CASSPDRAVGELFF. Written as DNA, the CDR3 is TGCGCCAGCAGCCCCGACAGGGCCGTCGGGGAGCTGTTTTTT.

The chain has TRBV5-1 and TRBJ2-1; 11 bases agree with TRBD2. This CDR3 comprises 16 residues. Germline CDR1 and CDR2: SGHRS and YFSETQ. Trimming removed 4 bases from V and 4 bases from J; junction bases left unmatched: 7. Here the CDR3 reads CASSDLAGGEYNEQFF. CDR3 DNA sequence: TGCGCCAGCAGCGACCTAGCGGGGGGCGAATACAATGAGCAGTTCTTC. The complete variable domain, with remaining parts taken from reference TRBV5-1 and TRBJ2-1, reads KAGVTQTPRYLIKTRGQQVTLSCSPISGHRSVSWYQQTPGQGLQFLFEYFSETQRNKGNFPGRFSGRQFSNSRSEMNVSTLELGDSALYLCASSDLAGGEYNEQFFGPGTRLTVL.

This chain connects TRBV6-5 to TRBJ2-6, with TRBD2 identical over 7 bases. Germline loops: CDR1 MNHEY, CDR2 SVGAGI. The CDR3 length is 15 residues. With 8 bases clipped from V and 3 bases from J, the junction kept 7 bases outside the gene matches. CDR3 sequence reads: CASAAGGSGANVLTF. CDR3 DNA: TGTGCCAGCGCCGCGGGCGGGAGTGGGGCCAACGTCCTGACTTTC.

This clone was observed a single time. This chain connects TRBV5-4 to TRBJ2-3, with 7 bases identical to TRBD1. The CDR3 contains 14 residues. Per the germline V gene, CDR1 is SGHNT and CDR2 is YYREEE (reference sequence). V was pared by 4 bases and J by 6 bases, with 8 bases of the junction left unmatched. The CDR3 is CASSRDSGADTQYF. For the CDR3, the DNA is TGTGCCAGCAGCAGGGACAGTGGAGCCGATACGCAGTATTTT.

The J gene is TRBJ2-7, the V gene TRBV12-3 or TRBV12-4; tentatively, D is TRBD2 (6 bases). The length of the CDR3 is 12 residues. Trimming left V 6 bases short and J 2 bases short, with 8 bases between. In nucleotides, the CDR3 is TGTGCCAGCAGCCGGAGGGCCTACGAGCAGTACTTC. Amino acid sequence: CASSRRAYEQYF.